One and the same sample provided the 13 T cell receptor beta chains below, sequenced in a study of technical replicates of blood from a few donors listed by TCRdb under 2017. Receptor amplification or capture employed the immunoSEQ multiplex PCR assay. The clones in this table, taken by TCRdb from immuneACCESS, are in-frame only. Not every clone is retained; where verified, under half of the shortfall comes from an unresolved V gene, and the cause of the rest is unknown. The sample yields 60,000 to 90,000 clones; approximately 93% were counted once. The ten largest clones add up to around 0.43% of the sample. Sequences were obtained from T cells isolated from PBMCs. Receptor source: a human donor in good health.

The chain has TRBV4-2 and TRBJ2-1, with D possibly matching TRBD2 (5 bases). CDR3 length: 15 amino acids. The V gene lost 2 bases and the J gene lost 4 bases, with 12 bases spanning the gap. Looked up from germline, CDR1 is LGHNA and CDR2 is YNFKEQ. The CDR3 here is CASSQRLTTYNEQFF. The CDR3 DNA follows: TGTGCCAGCAGCCAAAGGTTGACTACATACAATGAGCAGTTCTTC.

CDR3 residues: CASSSPLLEQYF. CDR3 DNA: TGTGCCAGCAGCTCTCCCCTCTTGGAGCAGTACTTC. The rearrangement uses TRBV5-6 and TRBJ2-7; D call uncertain. V was clipped by 3 bases and J by 7 bases, with 11 bases between them. The germline V gene has CDR1 SGHDT and CDR2 YYEEEE. This CDR3 contains 12 residues. The full variable domain, rest sourced from reference TRBV5-6 and TRBJ2-7, is DAGVTQSPTHLIKTRGQQVTLRCSPKSGHDTVSWYQQALGQGPQFIFQYYEEEERQRGNFPDRFSGHQFPNYSSELNVNALLLGDSALYLCASSSPLLEQYFGPGTRLTVT.

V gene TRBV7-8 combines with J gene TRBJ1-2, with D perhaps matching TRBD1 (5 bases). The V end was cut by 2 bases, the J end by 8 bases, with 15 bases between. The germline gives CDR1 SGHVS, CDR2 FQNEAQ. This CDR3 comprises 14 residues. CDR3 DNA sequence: TGTGCCAGCAGCTTAAGGGACTCTGCTATGGGCTACACCTTC. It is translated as CASSLRDSAMGYTF.

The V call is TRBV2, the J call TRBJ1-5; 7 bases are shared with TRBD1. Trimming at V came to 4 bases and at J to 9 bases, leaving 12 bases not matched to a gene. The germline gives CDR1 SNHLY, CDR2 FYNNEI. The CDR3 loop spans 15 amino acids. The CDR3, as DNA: TGTGCCAGCAGTGTTGGCAGGGGGTCGGTAGGGCCCCAGCATTTT. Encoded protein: CASSVGRGSVGPQHF.

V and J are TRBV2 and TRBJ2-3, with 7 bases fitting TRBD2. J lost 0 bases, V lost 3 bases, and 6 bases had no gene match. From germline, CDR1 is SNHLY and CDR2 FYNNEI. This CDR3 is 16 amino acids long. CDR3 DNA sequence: TGTGCCAGCAGTGATAGGCGGGAGCGTAGCACAGATACGCAGTATTTT. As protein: CASSDRRERSTDTQYF.

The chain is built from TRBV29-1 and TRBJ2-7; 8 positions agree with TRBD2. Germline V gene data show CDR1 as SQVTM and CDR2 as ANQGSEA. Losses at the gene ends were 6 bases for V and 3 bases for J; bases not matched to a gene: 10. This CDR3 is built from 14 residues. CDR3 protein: CSVQAGAPHYEQYF. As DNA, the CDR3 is TGCAGCGTCCAAGCGGGGGCCCCACACTACGAGCAGTACTTC.

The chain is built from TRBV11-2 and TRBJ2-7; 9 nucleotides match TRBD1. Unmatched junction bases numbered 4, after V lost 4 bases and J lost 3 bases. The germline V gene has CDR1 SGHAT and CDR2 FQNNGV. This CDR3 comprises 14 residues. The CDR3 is CASSWGQGNYEQYF. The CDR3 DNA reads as TGTGCCAGCAGCTGGGGACAGGGAAACTACGAGCAGTACTTC.

The CDR3 coding sequence is TGTGCCAGCAGCTCCGGGACTAGCGGGCAAGAGACCCAGTACTTC. It encodes CASSSGTSGQETQYF. The rearrangement links TRBV5-6 to TRBJ2-5; the match to TRBD2 covers 12 bases. This CDR3 is 15 amino acids long. V shed 3 bases and J 2 bases; nucleotides not matched to a gene: 2. CDR1 and CDR2 from the germline V gene are SGHDT and YYEEEE. Using reference TRBV5-6 and TRBJ2-5 for the parts outside the CDR3, the full variable domain is DAGVTQSPTHLIKTRGQQVTLRCSPKSGHDTVSWYQQALGQGPQFIFQYYEEEERQRGNFPDRFSGHQFPNYSSELNVNALLLGDSALYLCASSSGTSGQETQYFGPGTRLLVL.

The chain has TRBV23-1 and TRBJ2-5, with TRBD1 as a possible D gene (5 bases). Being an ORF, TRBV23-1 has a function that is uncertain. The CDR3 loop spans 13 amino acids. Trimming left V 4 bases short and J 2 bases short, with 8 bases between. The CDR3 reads CASSPRVQETQYF. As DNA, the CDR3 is TGCGCCAGCAGTCCCAGGGTTCAAGAGACCCAGTACTTC.

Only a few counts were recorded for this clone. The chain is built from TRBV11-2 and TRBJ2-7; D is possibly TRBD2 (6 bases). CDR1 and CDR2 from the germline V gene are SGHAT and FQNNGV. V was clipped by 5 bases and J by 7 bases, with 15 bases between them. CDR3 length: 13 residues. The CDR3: CASSTQEAGEQYF. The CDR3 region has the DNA TGTGCCAGCAGCACTCAGGAGGCGGGAGAGCAGTACTTC.

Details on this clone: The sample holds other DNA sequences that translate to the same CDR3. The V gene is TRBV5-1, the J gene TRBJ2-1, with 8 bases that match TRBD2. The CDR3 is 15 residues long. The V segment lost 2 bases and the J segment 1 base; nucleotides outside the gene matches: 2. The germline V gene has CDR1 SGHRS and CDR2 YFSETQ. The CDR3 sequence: CASSLTSGSYNEQFF. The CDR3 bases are TGCGCCAGCAGCTTAACTAGCGGTTCCTACAATGAGCAGTTCTTC.

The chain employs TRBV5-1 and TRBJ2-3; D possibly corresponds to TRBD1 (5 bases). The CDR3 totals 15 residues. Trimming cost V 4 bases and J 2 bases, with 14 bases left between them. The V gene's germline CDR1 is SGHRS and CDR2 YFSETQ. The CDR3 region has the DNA TGCGCCAGCAGCCCAGGCACAGGCCACACAGATACGCAGTATTTT. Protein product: CASSPGTGHTDTQYF.

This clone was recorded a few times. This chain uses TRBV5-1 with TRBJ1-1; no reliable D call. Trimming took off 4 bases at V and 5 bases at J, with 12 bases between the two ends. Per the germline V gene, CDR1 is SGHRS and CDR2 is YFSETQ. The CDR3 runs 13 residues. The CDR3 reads CASSTYGLTEAFF. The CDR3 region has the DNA TGCGCCAGCAGCACCTACGGACTTACTGAAGCTTTCTTT. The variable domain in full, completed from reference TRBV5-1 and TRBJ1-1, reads KAGVTQTPRYLIKTRGQQVTLSCSPISGHRSVSWYQQTPGQGLQFLFEYFSETQRNKGNFPGRFSGRQFSNSRSEMNVSTLELGDSALYLCASSTYGLTEAFFGQGTRLTVV.